This record concerns one T cell receptor beta chain sequence. Its antigen is currently unknown. These data are taken from a study of cytomegalovirus exposure and HLA in healthy donors. Broader study findings: The later analysis indicated that the majority of CMV-associated TCR beta chains appeared HLA-restricted. A few CMV-associated chains were confirmed in vitro to be specific for CMV antigens. The authors reported that TCR beta sequences could predict HLA-A and HLA-B alleles. These predictions were accurate for most subjects in the first cohort.

At collection, donors were nominally healthy, but unrecorded immune exposures were probable. Amplification used 60 Vbeta primers and 13 Jbeta primers. The method was immunoSEQ multiplex PCR; TCRdb's version includes in-frame clones alone and lacks a portion of them. The data contain over 150,000 clones, 84% of them singletons. The germline CDR1 and CDR2 sequences are MNHEY and SVGAGI. The CDR3 is 15 residues long. The V segment lost 5 bases and the J segment 4 bases; nucleotides outside the gene matches: 9. J is TRBJ2-7 and V is TRBV6-5; TRBD1 agrees at 9 bases. The sequence derives from a man between 18 and 35 years old in good health and CMV-seronegative. Sequenced input: PBMCs. The CDR3 DNA is TGTGCCAGCAGTCGGGACAGGGTTTTAGCGTACGAGCAGTACTTC. Residues: CASSRDRVLAYEQYF.